This TCR beta chain derives from a study of blood T cell repertoires in COVID-19. From germline, CDR1 is GTSNPN and CDR2 SVGIG (reference sequence). V was shortened by 8 bases and J by 2 bases, with 10 bases between the two germline ends. The CDR3 has 11 amino acids. Produced via immunoSEQ multiplex PCR; TCRdb's table is partial and in-frame only. This table has about 77,000 clones, about 91% appearing once. This clonotype was sampled from a woman over 75 with acute or convalescent COVID-19. The V call is TRBV30, the J call TRBJ2-7; D is possibly TRBD2 (5 bases). Input material: peripheral blood. The CDR3 here is CAHLGAYEQYF. Written as DNA, the CDR3 is TGTGCCCACCTCGGGGCCTACGAGCAGTACTTC.